The T cell receptor (beta chain) under discussion was sequenced for a study of spatial heterogeneity in lung cancer. Every individual TCR cDNA molecule carried its own unique molecular identifier, which allowed correction of PCR and sequencing errors. TCRdb fed the 5' RACE reads into MiXCR, producing one record per CDR3 protein. The sample holds several thousand distinct CDR3 sequences, about 29% seen once. This clonotype occurred many times. Its antigen is currently unknown. Study observations and caveats: Tumor mutation counts were tracked by expanded intratumoral alpha and beta TCR counts. Ubiquitous and regional nonsynonymous mutations were each tracked by the matching count of ubiquitous or regional expanded TCRs.

CDR3 length equals 14 residues. V was shortened by 3 bases and J by 6 bases, with 15 bases between the two germline ends. CDR1 is SGHRS and CDR2 is YFSETQ in the germline V gene. Time point meaning: sample taken at primary tumor resection. Samples were obtained from some 70 donors, all untreated early-stage non-small cell lung cancer patients. Researchers sequenced whole RNA taken from tumor, nontumor lung or frozen PBMC without sorting. The rearrangement uses TRBV5-1 and TRBJ1-1, with D maybe TRBD1 (5 bases). Sample: lung tumor tissue, taken at surgery. The receptor comes from a female donor with early-stage non-small cell lung cancer. The CDR3 loop is CASSWAGGSPEAFF. For the CDR3, the DNA is TGCGCCAGCAGCTGGGCGGGGGGATCCCCTGAAGCTTTCTTT.